This TCR beta chain was sequenced in a study of Ad26.COV2.S vaccination and SARS-CoV-2 variants. Study-level information: It was the COV1001 Ad26.COV2.S trial arm that included the donor.

Using immunoSEQ multiplex PCR, the repertoire was profiled, and TCRdb retains in-frame clones only, with some absent. The sample has over 400,000 clones, 80% to 95% seen once. General study points: Substantial breadth in spike-specific CD8+ and CD4+ T cell responses was reportedly seen after vaccination. The placebo group had lower spike-specific TCR breadth than the vaccine recipients did. Vaccine recipients and placebo recipients showed similar non-spike TCR breadth.

With regard to this clone: What it binds is not known.

Treatment denoted: around 19 received Ad26.COV2.S at low or high dose, single or two shots; roughly five received placebo; per-sample allocation not given. Collection of the samples took place on day 63 after the first injection of vaccine or placebo. Germline V lookup: CDR1 LNHDA, CDR2 SQIVND (reference sequence). The CDR3 consists of 15 residues. Trimming left V 3 bases short and J 3 bases short, with 15 bases between. Sequencing used peripheral blood, obtained in a trial of Ad26.COV2.S vaccine versus placebo. The rearrangement joins TRBV19 to TRBJ2-7; TRBD1 or TRBD2 may be the D gene (5 bases each). The sequence was obtained from a person aged 18-60 years who received the Ad26.COV2.S COVID-19 vaccine or a placebo. CDR3 loop: CASSMGPTRLYEQYF. The DNA of the CDR3 is TGTGCCAGTAGTATGGGACCGACTCGCCTCTACGAGCAGTACTTC. Drawing the rest from reference TRBV19 and TRBJ2-7, the complete variable domain is DGGITQSPKYLFRKEGQNVTLSCEQNLNHDAMYWYRQDPGQGLRLIYYSQIVNDFQKGDIAEGYSVSREKKESFPLTVTSAQKNPTAFYLCASSMGPTRLYEQYFGPGTRLTVT.